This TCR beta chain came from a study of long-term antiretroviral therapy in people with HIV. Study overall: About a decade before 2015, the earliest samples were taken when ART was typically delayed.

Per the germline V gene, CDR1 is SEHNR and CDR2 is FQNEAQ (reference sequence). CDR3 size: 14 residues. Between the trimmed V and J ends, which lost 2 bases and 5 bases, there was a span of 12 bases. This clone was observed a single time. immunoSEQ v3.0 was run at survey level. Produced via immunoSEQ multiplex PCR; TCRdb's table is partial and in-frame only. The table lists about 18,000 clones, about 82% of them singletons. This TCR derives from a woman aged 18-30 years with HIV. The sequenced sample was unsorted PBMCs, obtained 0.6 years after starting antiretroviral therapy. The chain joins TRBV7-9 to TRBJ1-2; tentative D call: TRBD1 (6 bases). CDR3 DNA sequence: TGTGCCAGCAGCTTACTGGGGGCAGGTTATGGCTACACCTTC. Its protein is CASSLLGAGYGYTF.